The entry that follows covers one TCR beta chain sequence. Its antigen is unidentified. This sample was included in a study of OX40 agonist ivuxolimab in advanced cancers. Study-wide context: The patients received agonistic anti-OX40 (CD134) antibody ivuxolimab. Having had anti-PD-1, anti-PD-L1 or anti-CTLA-4 therapy before was allowed, and approximately 40% had some. Overall study findings and caveats: Undetermined was the antigen specificity of the expanded peripheral T cells.

The CDR3 consists of 14 residues. The V end lost 0 bases, the J end lost 11 bases, and 14 bases lay between the germline ends. Per the germline V gene, CDR1 is MGHRA and CDR2 is YSYEKL. The protocol was immunoSEQ multiplex PCR, while the TCRdb copy is restricted to in-frame clones and leaves out a portion. The sample comprises tens of thousands of clones, roughly 80% of which are singletons, and roughly 4.8% rests with the top ten. The rearrangement links TRBV4-1 to TRBJ2-1; no clear D gene. The sample consisted of CD4+ or CD8+ T cells sorted from blood, taken in a trial of the OX40 agonist ivuxolimab. This sequence was found in an adult with an advanced solid tumor such as melanoma, head and neck, liver or kidney cancer. Here the CDR3 DNA reads TGCGCCAGCAGCCAAGATGTAGGCCACAGCAAGCAGTTCTTC. It translates to CASSQDVGHSKQFF.